This TCR beta chain was obtained from a study of control samples from healthy donors and cancer patients. Profiling relied on immunoSEQ multiplex PCR, and the TCRdb table lists in-frame clones only, not all of them. Among some 23,000 clones, 85% were seen once, and the ten largest hold roughly 37%. Material for sequencing was PBMCs. This receptor was taken from a man between 60 and 75 years old with head and neck cancer.

CDR3 sequence: CASSQELIARGDTQYF. The CDR3 DNA is TGCGCCAGCAGCCAAGAGTTGATAGCCCGAGGGGATACGCAGTATTTT. The V and J genes are TRBV4-1 and TRBJ2-3, with D possibly matching TRBD2 (5 bases). Germline CDR1 is MGHRA and CDR2 is YSYEKL. V gave up 0 bases and J gave up 6 bases, with 16 bases separating them. The CDR3 has 16 amino acids.